In its sample, the clone carrying this T cell receptor beta chain was seen a few times. The CDR3 length is 16 residues. Germline CDR1 SQVTM, CDR2 ANQGSEA. With 0 bases removed from V and 8 bases from J, the gap between germline ends came to 20 bases. This entry is derived from a study of T-cell reconstitution after alpha-beta-depleted transplantation in children. As it was prepared, the TCRbeta library received unique molecular identifiers. TCRdb reprocessed the PCR reads via MiXCR and lists one record per CDR3 protein. Seen here are about 1,000,000 distinct CDR3 sequences, roughly 29% observed once, and the top ten hold 25% to 35%.

The sequence was obtained from a boy in the first two years of life who had a stem cell transplant for SCID, so the T cells may come from the graft donor. The material sequenced was PBMCs, mostly from graft donor cells, taken 360 days after TCRalphabeta/CD19-depleted stem cell transplant. The chain uses TRBV29-1 and TRBJ2-1; D ambiguous. The CDR3 region has the DNA TGCAGCGTTGAAGATCGGAGTCGGCTTCCCGACTATGAGCAGTTCTTC. This encodes CSVEDRSRLPDYEQFF.